These 28 T cell receptor beta chains originate from one sample sequenced in a study of blood T cell repertoires in COVID-19 (dated by TCRdb to the early 2020s). Preparation of the library involved the immunoSEQ multiplex PCR assay. In its TCRdb copy, this immuneACCESS table keeps in-frame sequences only and misses some clones. Where compared with another copy, unresolved V genes explain less than half of these, and the others have no known cause. For this sample there are around 63,000 clones; more than 70% appear just once. In total, the top ten clones hold roughly 6.7% of the sample. Material for sequencing was peripheral blood. These receptors all stem from a man in his sixties with acute or convalescent COVID-19.

V is TRBV24-1 and J is TRBJ2-3; 8 nucleotides line up with TRBD2. Germline CDR1 is KGHDR and CDR2 is SFDVKD. The CDR3 runs to 15 residues. Trimming removed 8 bases from V and 0 bases from J; junction bases left unmatched: 6. The CDR3 is CATTDGGASTDTQYF. CDR3 DNA: TGTGCCACCACCGACGGGGGGGCGAGCACAGATACGCAGTATTTT.

This clone came up a few times. The chain joins TRBV7-3 to TRBJ2-7; unclear D gene. There are 15 residues in the CDR3. CDR1 and CDR2 from the germline V gene are SGHTA and FQGTGA. V was shortened by 2 bases and J by 0 bases, with 11 bases between the two germline ends. In DNA form, the CDR3 reads TGTGCCAGCAGCTTACAGTCCTCTCCCTCCTACGAGCAGTACTTC. This translates into CASSLQSSPSYEQYF.

The chain employs TRBV15 and TRBJ2-7; the D is unclear. The CDR3 totals 16 residues. The germline V gene encodes CDR1 LNHNV and CDR2 YYDKDF (reference sequence). Trimming cost V 3 bases and J 4 bases, with 19 bases left between them. The CDR3 coding sequence is TGTGCCACCAGCAGGACCTCCGGCGCAGGCAAATACGAGCAGTACTTC. It is translated as CATSRTSGAGKYEQYF.

The gene calls are TRBV6-6 and TRBJ2-5, with D perhaps TRBD2 (5 bases). V was pared by 0 bases and J by 5 bases, with 10 bases between. This CDR3 is built from 14 residues. CDR1 MNHNY and CDR2 SVGAGI come from the germline V gene (reference sequence). CDR3: CASSYSRVGETQYF. The CDR3 nucleotides read TGTGCCAGCAGTTACTCGCGGGTCGGGGAGACCCAGTACTTC.

As DNA, the CDR3 is TGTGCCAGCAGCTTCTTGCGGGGGGGCACAGATACGCAGTATTTT. Its translation: CASSFLRGGTDTQYF. The chain carries TRBV11-2 and TRBJ2-3, with 8 bases that match TRBD2. CDR1 and CDR2 (germline): SGHAT, FQNNGV. Losses at the gene ends were 3 bases for V and 1 base for J; bases not matched to a gene: 3. This CDR3 spans 15 amino acids.

V usage is TRBV30 and J usage is TRBJ2-3; D uncertain. The V and J ends lost 0 bases and 2 bases respectively, with 6 bases between them. The CDR3 length is 13 residues. Germline assignment: CDR1 GTSNPN and CDR2 SVGIG (reference sequence). The CDR3 DNA is TGTGCCTGGAGTGTAAGCGTCACAGATACGCAGTATTTT. Translation gives CAWSVSVTDTQYF.

The chain is built from TRBV19 and TRBJ2-3; TRBD1 agrees at 8 bases. The ends lost 2 bases at V and 3 bases at J; junction bases unmatched: 4. CDR1 LNHDA and CDR2 SQIVND come from the germline V gene (reference sequence). This CDR3 comprises 15 residues. CDR3 nucleotides: TGTGCCAGTAGTATACAGGGGGCGACGACAGATACGCAGTATTTT. Encoded protein: CASSIQGATTDTQYF.

The chain carries TRBV9 and TRBJ2-5; 12 nucleotides line up with TRBD2. This CDR3 comprises 15 residues. Germline V gene lookup returns CDR1 SGDLS and CDR2 YYNGEE. The V gene end was trimmed by 5 bases and the J gene end by 5 bases; junction bases not matched to a gene: 7. CDR3: CASSPSGGAFETQYF. Here the CDR3 DNA reads TGTGCCAGCAGTCCTAGCGGGGGGGCGTTTGAGACCCAGTACTTC.

This rearrangement joins TRBV5-4 to TRBJ1-1; TRBD1 agrees at 7 bases. Germline loops: CDR1 SGHNT, CDR2 YYREEE (reference sequence). J was trimmed by 4 bases and V by 4 bases; bases with no gene match: 4. The CDR3 runs 13 residues. The CDR3 region is CASSRNRGTEAFF. CDR3 DNA: TGTGCCAGCAGCAGAAACAGGGGCACTGAAGCTTTCTTT.

The chain recombines TRBV11-2 with TRBJ2-5; 8 nucleotides agree with TRBD2. Germline V gene data show CDR1 as SGHAT and CDR2 as FQNNGV. CDR3 size: 14 residues. With V trimmed by 4 bases and J by 5 bases, 6 bases remained unmatched. The CDR3 nucleotides are TGTGCCAGCAGCTGGGGGACTAGGAGGGAGACCCAGTACTTC. Translation: CASSWGTRRETQYF.

V is TRBV6-6 and J is TRBJ1-1; 8 bases align to TRBD1. The germline V gene has CDR1 MNHNY and CDR2 SVGAGI (reference sequence). The V segment lost 4 bases and the J segment 10 bases; nucleotides outside the gene matches: 17. This CDR3 comprises 16 residues. The CDR3 region has the DNA TGTGCCAGCAGTTCTGGACAGGGAACGGGGGCTACGGGAGCTTTCTTT. Its protein product is CASSSGQGTGATGAFF.

The genes are TRBV3-1 (or the pseudogene TRBV3-2) and TRBJ2-7; 10 bases align to TRBD1. The J segment lost 3 bases and the V segment lost 5 bases, leaving 1 base of the junction unmatched. Germline CDR1 reads LGHDT; CDR2 reads YNNKEL (reference sequence). The CDR3 extends over 13 amino acids. In DNA form, the CDR3 reads TGTGCCAGCAGCGACAGGGGGCTCTACGAGCAGTACTTC. Its protein is CASSDRGLYEQYF.

The chain joins TRBV7-9 to TRBJ2-2, with unresolved D. Deletions cut 3 bases from V and 6 bases from J, with 8 bases between. The CDR3 runs 13 residues. Germline loops: CDR1 SEHNR, CDR2 FQNEAQ (reference sequence). The CDR3 here is CASSLSASGELFF. The CDR3 DNA follows: TGTGCCAGCAGCTTGAGTGCCTCCGGGGAGCTGTTTTTT.

The chain links TRBV3-1 (or the pseudogene TRBV3-2) to TRBJ1-3; D is unresolved. The germline CDR1 and CDR2 sequences are LGHDT and YNNKEL (reference sequence). V gave up 3 bases and J gave up 4 bases, with 10 bases separating them. The CDR3 runs to 14 residues. In DNA, the CDR3 is TGTGCCAGCAGCCAGGCCCCGTGGGGAAACACCATATATTTT. Amino acid sequence: CASSQAPWGNTIYF.

This clone was observed once. The V gene is TRBV3-1 (or the pseudogene TRBV3-2), the J gene TRBJ1-4, with unresolved D. The CDR3 loop spans 13 amino acids. Trimming left V 4 bases short and J 8 bases short, with 11 bases between. Per the germline V gene, CDR1 is LGHDT and CDR2 is YNNKEL (reference sequence). The CDR3 DNA reads as TGTGCCAGCAGCCCCCTGTTGCGGGAAAAACTGTTTTTT. Protein: CASSPLLREKLFF.

This clone was detected once. CDR3 DNA: TGTGCCAGTAGTGTGGGTACGGGGGAGACCCAGTACTTC. It translates to CASSVGTGETQYF. The chain couples TRBV19 to TRBJ2-5, with D maybe TRBD2 (5 bases). The germline V gene has CDR1 LNHDA and CDR2 SQIVND (reference sequence). There are 13 residues in the CDR3. The V gene lost 5 bases and the J gene lost 5 bases, with 12 bases spanning the gap. Combining the CDR3 with reference TRBV19 and TRBJ2-5 gives the whole variable domain DGGITQSPKYLFRKEGQNVTLSCEQNLNHDAMYWYRQDPGQGLRLIYYSQIVNDFQKGDIAEGYSVSREKKESFPLTVTSAQKNPTAFYLCASSVGTGETQYFGPGTRLLVL.

The chain has TRBV28 and TRBJ1-5; D perhaps matches TRBD1 (5 bases). CDR1 and CDR2 (germline): MDHEN, SYDVKM. The CDR3 has 15 residues. The V end was cut by 4 bases, the J end by 2 bases, with 12 bases between. CDR3 coding DNA: TGTGCCAGCAGTTCTGGGGCATCAGGCAATCAGCCCCAGCATTTT. Encoded protein: CASSSGASGNQPQHF.

The gene calls are TRBV6-5 and TRBJ1-5; a weak D match, TRBD1 (5 bases). Germline V lookup: CDR1 MNHEY, CDR2 SVGAGI. Trimming shortened V by 8 bases and J by 2 bases, and 10 bases separated the two germline ends. This CDR3 spans 13 amino acids. The CDR3 sequence is CASQGGGNQPQHF. DNA of the CDR3: TGTGCCAGCCAGGGTGGTGGCAATCAGCCCCAGCATTTT.

The DNA for the CDR3 is TGTGCCAGCAGTGGGGTAGGGGACAGGGGCTCCTATAATTCACCCCTCCACTTT. Translation: CASSGVGDRGSYNSPLHF. The rearrangement uses TRBV25-1 and TRBJ1-6; 10 nucleotides agree with TRBD1. Unmatched junction bases numbered 6, after V lost 4 bases and J lost 0 bases. The CDR3 covers 18 residues. Germline V gene sequence: CDR1 MGHDK, CDR2 SYGVNS.

The sample holds one count of this clone. CDR3 sequence (DNA): TGTGCCAGCAGCCCGCACGGTGGGGCCCTTCCGACCGGGGAGCTGTTTTTT. As protein: CASSPHGGALPTGELFF. The rearrangement joins TRBV9 to TRBJ2-2, with a possible D match to TRBD1 (5 bases). The CDR3 length is 17 residues. V was clipped by 4 bases and J by 5 bases, with 21 bases between them. Per the germline V gene, CDR1 is SGDLS and CDR2 is YYNGEE.

The J gene is TRBJ2-2, the V gene TRBV7-5; the table's D call of TRBD2 was not tested on the DNA. TRBV7-5 is tagged as a pseudogene. The CDR3 extends over 16 amino acids. The chain's CDR3 is CARSPGLAGGTGELFF. Written as DNA, the CDR3 is TGTGCCAGAAGCCCGGGACTAGCGGGGGGTACCGGGGAGCTGTTTTTT.

The chain links TRBV11-2 to TRBJ2-2; 7 bases agree with TRBD2. Looked up from germline, CDR1 is SGHAT and CDR2 is FQNNGV. Trimming at V came to 5 bases and at J to 9 bases, leaving 3 bases not matched to a gene. The CDR3 runs to 12 residues. CDR3 nucleotide sequence: TGTGCCAGCAGCCCGCGGGGGAGGGAGCTGTTTTTT. Translation gives CASSPRGRELFF.

The CDR3 sequence: CASTDHRDNSGYGYTF. Written as DNA, the CDR3 is TGTGCCAGCACCGATCACCGGGACAACAGCGGCTATGGCTACACCTTC. The chain uses TRBV5-4 and TRBJ1-2; D might be TRBD1 (6 bases). Germline CDR1 is SGHNT and CDR2 is YYREEE (reference sequence). This CDR3 spans 16 amino acids. Trimming shortened V by 6 bases and J by 4 bases, and 22 bases separated the two germline ends.

This clone was found once. This rearrangement joins TRBV6-5 to TRBJ2-3; possible D gene TRBD2, 5 bases. Per germline, CDR1 MNHEY and CDR2 SVGAGI. V shed 5 bases and J shed 2 bases, with 11 bases lying between them. The CDR3 sequence is 14 residues long. CDR3 region: CASSPGLNTDTQYF. CDR3 coding DNA: TGTGCCAGCAGTCCGGGATTGAACACAGATACGCAGTATTTT.

This rearrangement joins TRBV19 to TRBJ1-5, with unresolved D. Per germline, CDR1 LNHDA and CDR2 SQIVND (reference sequence). Between the trimmed V and J ends, which lost 1 base and 4 bases, there was a span of 5 bases. The CDR3 spans 13 residues. The DNA of the CDR3 is TGTGCCAGTAGTATAGCTAAAAATCAGCCCCAGCATTTT. It codes for CASSIAKNQPQHF.

This clone was picked up one time. The J gene is TRBJ2-7, the V gene TRBV23-1; 11 nucleotides line up with TRBD2. TRBV23-1 is filed as an ORF, its function uncertain. This CDR3 region has 17 residues. V dropped 3 bases and J dropped 3; count of bases not matched to a gene: 10. The CDR3 region has the DNA TGCGCCAGCAGTCAGGAGCCGGGACTAGCGGCCTGCTACGAGCAGTACTTC. It is translated as CASSQEPGLAACYEQYF.

Here the CDR3 DNA reads TGTGCCAGCAGTTTTCGGGACGAGCAGTACTTC. Amino acids: CASSFRDEQYF. J is TRBJ2-7 and V is TRBV28; D unresolved. The CDR3 has 11 amino acids. Germline-derived CDR1 and CDR2 are MDHEN and SYDVKM. Trimming pared 3 bases from V and 5 bases from J, leaving 5 bases between.

The chain links TRBV11-2 to TRBJ2-2; D might be TRBD2 (6 bases). The CDR3 is made up of 18 amino acids. Trimming removed 1 base from V and 0 bases from J, with 15 bases in between. The germline CDR1 and CDR2 sequences are SGHAT and FQNNGV. The CDR3 DNA sequence: TGTGCCAGCAGCTTAGCGGGGACTGGGACTTCGAACACCGGGGAGCTGTTTTTT. Its translation: CASSLAGTGTSNTGELFF.